Sequencing of this T cell receptor beta chain was carried out in a study of blood T cells in healthy people across ages. Study background: Roughly one uniquely barcoded beta molecule per two T cells was captured.

It was roughly 10 milliliters of peripheral blood that were drawn from each donor. This CDR3 has 16 amino acids. Germline loops: CDR1 MNHEY, CDR2 SMNVEV (reference sequence). Unmatched junction bases numbered 8, after V lost 7 bases and J lost 4 bases. Alongside a J-beta primer mix, a sample-barcoded 5' primer served in a second PCR lasting about 7 to 12 cycles. TCRdb reprocessed the 5' RACE reads with MiXCR, giving one entry per CDR3 protein. The sample lists around 1,500,000 distinct CDR3 sequences; 35% to 45% were seen once. Material: blood. The receptor comes from a woman under 30 in good health. This chain uses TRBV27 with TRBJ2-1, with 12 bases aligning to TRBD2. For the CDR3, the DNA is TGTGCCAGCAAAACCCTAGGACTAGCGGGATACAATGAGCAGTTCTTC. Its translation is CASKTLGLAGYNEQFF.